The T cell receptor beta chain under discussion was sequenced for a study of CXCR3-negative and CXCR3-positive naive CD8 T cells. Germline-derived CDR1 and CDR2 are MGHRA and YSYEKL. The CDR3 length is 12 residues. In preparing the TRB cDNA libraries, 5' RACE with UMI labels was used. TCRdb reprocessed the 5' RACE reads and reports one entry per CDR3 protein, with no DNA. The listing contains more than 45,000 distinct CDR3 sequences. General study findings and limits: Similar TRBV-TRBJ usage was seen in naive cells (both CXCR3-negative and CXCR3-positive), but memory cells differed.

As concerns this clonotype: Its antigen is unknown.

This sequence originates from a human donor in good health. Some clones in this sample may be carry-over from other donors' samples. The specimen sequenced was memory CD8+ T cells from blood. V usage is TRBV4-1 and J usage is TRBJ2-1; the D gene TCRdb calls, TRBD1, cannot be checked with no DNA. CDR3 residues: CASTGGLNEQFF.